The 9 T cell receptor beta chains listed next were all sequenced from one sample in a study of cytomegalovirus exposure and HLA in healthy donors. Some clones are missing from TCRdb's copy, which holds only in-frame ones; the method was immunoSEQ multiplex PCR. The table lists roughly 60,000 clones, approximately 96% of them singletons. The sequencing input was PBMCs. The receptor set was obtained from a man younger than 35 in good health and CMV-seronegative.

The V call is TRBV10-2, the J call TRBJ2-7; D may be TRBD2 (5 bases). V was cut by 0 bases and J by 6 bases, with 9 bases left in between. The CDR3 totals 13 residues. Per germline, CDR1 WSHSY and CDR2 SAAADI. In nucleotides, the CDR3 is TGCGCCAGCAGTGAGTCCGGCGGGCGCGAGCAGTACTTC. Its translation: CASSESGGREQYF.

The genes are TRBV20-1 and TRBJ2-7, with D unresolved. There are 9 residues in the CDR3. Trimming cost V 7 bases and J 3 bases, with 4 bases left between them. Germline-derived CDR1 and CDR2 are DFQATT and SNEGSKA (reference sequence). The CDR3, as DNA: TGCAGTGACTTCTACGAGCAGTACTTC. This encodes CSDFYEQYF.

This chain joins TRBV11-2 and TRBJ1-3; D remains unclear. Germline CDR1 is SGHAT and CDR2 is FQNNGV. This CDR3 is built from 14 residues. The V and J ends lost 5 bases and 0 bases respectively, with 8 bases between them. CDR3 in amino acids: CASSPGGSGNTIYF. The CDR3 coding sequence is TGTGCCAGCAGCCCCGGAGGCTCTGGAAACACCATATATTTT.

V and J are TRBV27 and TRBJ2-1; 9 bases fit TRBD2. With 0 bases clipped from V and 6 bases from J, the junction kept 3 bases outside the gene matches. This CDR3 contains 15 residues. Germline CDR1 is MNHEY and CDR2 is SMNVEV (reference sequence). The CDR3 protein is CASSLSGLAINEQFF. The CDR3 DNA reads as TGTGCCAGCAGTTTATCGGGACTAGCTATCAATGAGCAGTTCTTC.

This chain links TRBV19 with TRBJ2-1; D is undetermined. CDR1 LNHDA and CDR2 SQIVND come from the germline V gene (reference sequence). V was pared by 3 bases and J by 10 bases, with 7 bases between. The CDR3 has 11 residues. The CDR3 sequence is CASSIFQEQFF. The CDR3 region has the DNA TGTGCCAGTAGTATTTTCCAGGAGCAGTTCTTC.

V gene TRBV30 combines with J gene TRBJ2-1; D remains unclear. This CDR3 is 11 amino acids long. Germline V gene lookup returns CDR1 GTSNPN and CDR2 SVGIG (reference sequence). V was trimmed by 0 bases and J by 8 bases, leaving 5 bases between them. As DNA, the CDR3 is TGTGCCTGGAGTGTACTTTATGAGCAGTTCTTC. As protein: CAWSVLYEQFF.

The rearrangement uses TRBV9 and TRBJ2-1, with TRBD2 identical over 14 bases. Trimming at V came to 1 base and at J to 8 bases, leaving 8 bases not matched to a gene. Germline assignment: CDR1 SGDLS and CDR2 YYNGEE. The CDR3 spans 17 residues. CDR3 protein: CASSVTQPGLAGDEQFF. CDR3 coding DNA: TGTGCCAGCAGCGTAACCCAACCGGGACTAGCGGGAGATGAGCAGTTCTTC.

This chain uses TRBV2 with TRBJ1-5; D remains unclear. There are 15 residues in the CDR3. V was clipped by 3 bases and J by 2 bases, with 11 bases between them. From germline, CDR1 is SNHLY and CDR2 FYNNEI. The CDR3 region is CASSDVGLGNQPQHF. The CDR3, as DNA: TGTGCCAGCAGTGACGTGGGCTTGGGCAATCAGCCCCAGCATTTT.

The CDR3 DNA sequence: TGTGCCAGCAGTGAATTCAACTCCTACGAGCAGTACTTC. Translating gives CASSEFNSYEQYF. The rearrangement uses TRBV2 and TRBJ2-7, with unresolved D. The germline V gene has CDR1 SNHLY and CDR2 FYNNEI. The CDR3 contains 13 residues. V was pared by 2 bases and J by 0 bases, with 5 bases between.